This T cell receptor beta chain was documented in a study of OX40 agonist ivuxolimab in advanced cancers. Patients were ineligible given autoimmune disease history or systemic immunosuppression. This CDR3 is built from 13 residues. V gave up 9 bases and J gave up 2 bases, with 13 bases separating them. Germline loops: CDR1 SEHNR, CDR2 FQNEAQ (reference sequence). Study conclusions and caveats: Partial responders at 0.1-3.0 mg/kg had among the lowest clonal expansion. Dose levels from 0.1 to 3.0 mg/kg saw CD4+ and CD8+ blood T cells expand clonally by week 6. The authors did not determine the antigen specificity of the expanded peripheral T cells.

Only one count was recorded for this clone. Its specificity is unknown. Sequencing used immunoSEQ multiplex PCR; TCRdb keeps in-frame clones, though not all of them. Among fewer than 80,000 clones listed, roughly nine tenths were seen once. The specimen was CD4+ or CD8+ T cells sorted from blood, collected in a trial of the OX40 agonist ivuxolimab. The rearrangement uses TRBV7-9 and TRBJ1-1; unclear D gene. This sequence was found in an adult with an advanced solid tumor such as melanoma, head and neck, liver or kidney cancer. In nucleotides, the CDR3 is TGTGCCAGTTTCCCGTATGGTAACACTGAAGCTTTCTTT. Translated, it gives CASFPYGNTEAFF. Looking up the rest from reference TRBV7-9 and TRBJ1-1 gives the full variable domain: DTGVSQNPRHKITKRGQNVTFRCDPISEHNRLYWYRQTLGQGPEFLTYFQNEAQLEKSRLLSDRFSAERPKGSFSTLEIQRTEQGDSAMYLCASFPYGNTEAFFGQGTRLTVV.